These T cell receptor beta chains were read from a single sample in a study of blood T cell repertoires in COVID-19. Sequenced by immunoSEQ multiplex PCR; TCRdb stores in-frame clones only, minus some. Among some 460,000 clones listed, around 89% were seen once. Material for sequencing was peripheral blood. Receptors were obtained from a woman under 40 with acute or convalescent COVID-19. The CDR3 runs from the conserved cysteine through the conserved F or W. The order of the fields is J gene, V gene, clone size, D gene, CDR3 DNA, CDR3 protein. D genes are given only for firm matches. Size tells how often a clone was seen (once, few, many) or the class of an expanded clone, and some rows leave it out.

j_call: TRBJ1-1; v_call: TRBV5-1; clone_size: .; d_call: .; cdr3_nt: TGCGCCAGCAGCTTGGCCGTGACAGGGAACACTGAAGCTTTCTTT; cdr3_aa: CASSLAVTGNTEAFF
j_call: TRBJ2-7; v_call: TRBV5-5; clone_size: .; d_call: .; cdr3_nt: TGTGCCAGCAGCTCACAGGCTTACGAGCAGTACTTC; cdr3_aa: CASSSQAYEQYF
j_call: TRBJ2-3; v_call: TRBV28; clone_size: .; d_call: TRBD2; cdr3_nt: TGTGCCAGCAGCTTGGGATATCGGGCTAGCGGGAGCACAGATACGCAGTATTTT; cdr3_aa: CASSLGYRASGSTDTQYF
j_call: TRBJ2-3; v_call: TRBV9; clone_size: .; d_call: .; cdr3_nt: TGTGCCAGCAGCGATGGGGGCCCAACAGATACGCAGTATTTT; cdr3_aa: CASSDGGPTDTQYF
j_call: TRBJ2-1; v_call: TRBV6-6; clone_size: .; d_call: .; cdr3_nt: TGTGCGGCCGTAAGGGGTTCCTACAATGAGCAGTTCTTC; cdr3_aa: CAAVRGSYNEQFF
j_call: TRBJ2-7; v_call: TRBV14; clone_size: .; d_call: TRBD1; cdr3_nt: TGTGCCAGCAGACGGGACAGTTCCTACGAGCAGTACTTC; cdr3_aa: CASRRDSSYEQYF
j_call: TRBJ1-2; v_call: TRBV2; clone_size: .; d_call: .; cdr3_nt: TGTGCCAGCATCCCGGGGAACTATGGCTACACCTTC; cdr3_aa: CASIPGNYGYTF
j_call: TRBJ2-5; v_call: TRBV5-4; clone_size: .; d_call: .; cdr3_nt: TGTGCCAGCAGCTTGGCTAGAGAGTCCGCCCCACAGACCCAGTACTTC; cdr3_aa: CASSLARESAPQTQYF
j_call: TRBJ2-5; v_call: TRBV4-1; clone_size: .; d_call: .; cdr3_nt: TGCGCCAGCAGCCATCCGTATAGAGTTCAAGAGACCCAGTACTTC; cdr3_aa: CASSHPYRVQETQYF
j_call: TRBJ2-7; v_call: TRBV30; clone_size: .; d_call: TRBD2; cdr3_nt: TGTGCCTGTATAGTCGGGACTAGCTTTTTCGAGCAGTACTTC; cdr3_aa: CACIVGTSFFEQYF
j_call: TRBJ1-4; v_call: TRBV5-1; clone_size: .; d_call: TRBD1; cdr3_nt: TGCGCCAGTGCAAGGGGGCACGGTAATGAAAAACTGTTTTTT; cdr3_aa: CASARGHGNEKLFF
j_call: TRBJ1-5; v_call: TRBV6-5; clone_size: .; d_call: TRBD1; cdr3_nt: TGTGCCAGCAGTAAGGACAGGGTAGTTCAGCCCCAGCATTTT; cdr3_aa: CASSKDRVVQPQHF
j_call: TRBJ2-7; v_call: TRBV5-4; clone_size: .; d_call: .; cdr3_nt: TGTGCCAGCAGCCCCGGTCCCGAGGGTGAGCAGTACTTC; cdr3_aa: CASSPGPEGEQYF
j_call: TRBJ1-2; v_call: TRBV6-6; clone_size: .; d_call: .; cdr3_nt: TGTGCCAGCGGTCATGACAGGAAGGTCGAGGGCTACACCTTC; cdr3_aa: CASGHDRKVEGYTF
j_call: TRBJ2-7; v_call: TRBV7-9; clone_size: few; d_call: .; cdr3_nt: TGTGCCAGCAGCTTAGCATATTACGAGCAGTACTTC; cdr3_aa: CASSLAYYEQYF
j_call: TRBJ1-1; v_call: TRBV19; clone_size: .; d_call: .; cdr3_nt: TGTGCCAGCTACAGGGCGAACACTGAAGCTTTCTTT; cdr3_aa: CASYRANTEAFF
j_call: TRBJ2-1; v_call: TRBV7-7; clone_size: once; d_call: .; cdr3_nt: TGTGCCAGCAGCTTAGCCAGGGGACGTGGCAATGAGCAGTTCTTC; cdr3_aa: CASSLARGRGNEQFF
j_call: TRBJ1-6; v_call: TRBV4-1; clone_size: .; d_call: .; cdr3_nt: TGCGCCAGCAGCCATCCGGACAATGGTTCACCCCTCCACTTT; cdr3_aa: CASSHPDNGSPLHF
j_call: TRBJ2-1; v_call: TRBV5-1; clone_size: .; d_call: .; cdr3_nt: TGCGCCAGCAGTCCCGACAGACAGCAGTTCTTC; cdr3_aa: CASSPDRQQFF
j_call: TRBJ1-6; v_call: TRBV27; clone_size: .; d_call: TRBD1; cdr3_nt: TGTGCCAGCAGTTTTGGGTTAGGACAGGTTCATTCACCCCTCCACTTT; cdr3_aa: CASSFGLGQVHSPLHF
j_call: TRBJ2-5; v_call: TRBV29-1; clone_size: .; d_call: .; cdr3_nt: TGCAGCGTTGACAGCGGGGAGACCCAGTACTTC; cdr3_aa: CSVDSGETQYF
j_call: TRBJ2-2; v_call: TRBV14; clone_size: few; d_call: .; cdr3_nt: .; cdr3_aa: CASSQHQYVGELFF
j_call: TRBJ2-5; v_call: TRBV10-2; clone_size: .; d_call: TRBD1; cdr3_nt: TGCGCCAGCAGTGAGCGGGACAGAAAAGAGACCCAGTACTTC; cdr3_aa: CASSERDRKETQYF
j_call: TRBJ1-2; v_call: TRBV6-1; clone_size: .; d_call: TRBD1; cdr3_nt: TGTGCCAGCAGTGAACATACGAGCAGGGGGGATGGCTACACCTTC; cdr3_aa: CASSEHTSRGDGYTF
j_call: TRBJ2-4; v_call: TRBV30; clone_size: .; d_call: .; cdr3_nt: TGTGCCTGGAGTGCTAGCGTCCTAGCCAAAAACATTCAGTACTTC; cdr3_aa: CAWSASVLAKNIQYF
j_call: TRBJ2-7; v_call: TRBV28; clone_size: .; d_call: .; cdr3_nt: TGTGCCGCTAACCAACAGGGCTACGAGCAGTACTTC; cdr3_aa: CAANQQGYEQYF
j_call: TRBJ1-6; v_call: TRBV6-5; clone_size: once; d_call: TRBD1; cdr3_nt: TGTGCCAGTACTACAGGGGTGAAATATAATTCACCCCTCCACTTT; cdr3_aa: CASTTGVKYNSPLHF
j_call: TRBJ1-5; v_call: TRBV5-8; clone_size: .; d_call: .; cdr3_nt: TGTGCCAGCAGCTTTGGCAGGTGGCAGCCCCAGCATTTT; cdr3_aa: CASSFGRWQPQHF
j_call: TRBJ1-5; v_call: TRBV10-3; clone_size: .; d_call: .; cdr3_nt: TGTGCCATCAGTCAGGGGCGAAGCAATCAGCCCCAGCATTTT; cdr3_aa: CAISQGRSNQPQHF
j_call: TRBJ2-1; v_call: TRBV4-2; clone_size: .; d_call: TRBD2; cdr3_nt: TGTGCCAGCAGCCAAGATGCGGGGCGGGGGGCGTACAATGAGCAGTTCTTC; cdr3_aa: CASSQDAGRGAYNEQFF
j_call: TRBJ2-7; v_call: TRBV6-5; clone_size: few; d_call: TRBD2; cdr3_nt: TGTGCCAGCAGGGGGACTAGACCATACGAGCAGTACTTC; cdr3_aa: CASRGTRPYEQYF
j_call: TRBJ1-2; v_call: TRBV5-6; clone_size: .; d_call: .; cdr3_nt: TGTGCCAGCAGCTTACTAGGAATGGTCGGCGGCTACACCTTC; cdr3_aa: CASSLLGMVGGYTF
j_call: TRBJ2-5; v_call: TRBV29-1; clone_size: .; d_call: .; cdr3_nt: TGCAGCGTTCATGGCGGGCAAGAGACCCAGTACTTC; cdr3_aa: CSVHGGQETQYF
j_call: TRBJ2-2; v_call: TRBV27; clone_size: .; d_call: .; cdr3_nt: TGTGCCAGCAGTTTCGCGTACACCGGGGAGCTGTTTTTT; cdr3_aa: CASSFAYTGELFF
j_call: TRBJ1-1; v_call: TRBV5-4; clone_size: .; d_call: .; cdr3_nt: TGTGCCAGCAGCGGTGGGCGCACTGAAGCTTTCTTT; cdr3_aa: CASSGGRTEAFF
j_call: TRBJ1-5; v_call: TRBV7-3; clone_size: .; d_call: .; cdr3_nt: TGTGCCAGCAGCTTCTCTAGCAATCAGCCCCAGCATTTT; cdr3_aa: CASSFSSNQPQHF
j_call: TRBJ1-2; v_call: TRBV7-3; clone_size: .; d_call: .; cdr3_nt: TGTGCCAGCAGCTCCCTCGGGACTCGTGATGGCTACACCTTC; cdr3_aa: CASSSLGTRDGYTF
j_call: TRBJ2-7; v_call: TRBV28; clone_size: .; d_call: TRBD2; cdr3_nt: TGTGCCAGCAGTGGAGCTAGCGGGAGCTCCTACGAGCAGTACTTC; cdr3_aa: CASSGASGSSYEQYF
j_call: TRBJ2-7; v_call: TRBV19; clone_size: .; d_call: .; cdr3_nt: TGTGCCAGTAGTATCCCGGGGGCGGGAGTGGACGAGCAGTACTTC; cdr3_aa: CASSIPGAGVDEQYF
j_call: TRBJ2-3; v_call: TRBV10-1; clone_size: .; d_call: TRBD2; cdr3_nt: TGCGCCAGCAGTGAGAGTGGGGGGGGACCGGACGAAGATACGCAGTATTTT; cdr3_aa: CASSESGGGPDEDTQYF
j_call: TRBJ1-5; v_call: TRBV19; clone_size: .; d_call: .; cdr3_nt: TGTGCCAGTAGTACAAGACAAGGAAATCAGCCCCAGCATTTT; cdr3_aa: CASSTRQGNQPQHF
j_call: TRBJ2-3; v_call: TRBV5-1; clone_size: .; d_call: TRBD2; cdr3_nt: TGCGCCAGCACTCTGGCGGGGGAGACAGATACGCAGTATTTT; cdr3_aa: CASTLAGETDTQYF
j_call: TRBJ1-2; v_call: TRBV7-9; clone_size: .; d_call: .; cdr3_nt: TGTGCCAGCAGCTTAGATTCCGGGTCTGGCTACACCTTC; cdr3_aa: CASSLDSGSGYTF
j_call: TRBJ2-1; v_call: TRBV3-1/TRBV3-2; clone_size: .; d_call: TRBD2; cdr3_nt: TGTGCCAGCAGCCAAGAAAGGGGACTAGCGGCCAATGAGCAGTTCTTC; cdr3_aa: CASSQERGLAANEQFF
j_call: TRBJ2-2; v_call: TRBV24-1; clone_size: .; d_call: TRBD1; cdr3_nt: TGTGCCACCAGTCCGGGGGACAGGGGGCACACCGGGGAGCTGTTTTTT; cdr3_aa: CATSPGDRGHTGELFF
j_call: TRBJ2-1; v_call: TRBV9; clone_size: .; d_call: TRBD2; cdr3_nt: TGTGCCAGCAGCACAAGCGGGGGTGCATACAATGAGCAGTTCTTC; cdr3_aa: CASSTSGGAYNEQFF
j_call: TRBJ1-6; v_call: TRBV5-5; clone_size: .; d_call: .; cdr3_nt: TGTGCCAGCAGCATGTTGACAGGACGTCCTTCACCCCTCCACTTT; cdr3_aa: CASSMLTGRPSPLHF
j_call: TRBJ1-4; v_call: TRBV28; clone_size: .; d_call: .; cdr3_nt: TGTGCCAGCAGTTTTGGACAGACCTTTGAAAAACTGTTTTTT; cdr3_aa: CASSFGQTFEKLFF
j_call: TRBJ2-7; v_call: TRBV6-6; clone_size: .; d_call: TRBD1; cdr3_nt: TGTGCCAGCAGTTACGACAGGGGAATCTACGAGCAGTACTTC; cdr3_aa: CASSYDRGIYEQYF
j_call: TRBJ2-2; v_call: TRBV11-2; clone_size: .; d_call: .; cdr3_nt: TGTGCCAGCAGCCCACCCGAGGTGCGGGCCGGGGAGCTGTTTTTT; cdr3_aa: CASSPPEVRAGELFF
j_call: TRBJ2-1; v_call: TRBV7-9; clone_size: .; d_call: TRBD2; cdr3_nt: TGTGCCAGCAGCGCAACCGGACTAGCTCCCTACAATGAGCAGTTCTTC; cdr3_aa: CASSATGLAPYNEQFF
j_call: TRBJ2-5; v_call: TRBV21-1; clone_size: .; d_call: .; cdr3_nt: TGTGCCAGCAGCAGGGGACAGGGGGCACAAGAGACCCAGTACTTC; cdr3_aa: CASSRGQGAQETQYF
j_call: TRBJ1-1; v_call: TRBV6-5; clone_size: .; d_call: .; cdr3_nt: TGTGCCAGCACAGGCGTAGTTTCCACTGAAGCTTTCTTT; cdr3_aa: CASTGVVSTEAFF
j_call: TRBJ2-2; v_call: TRBV6-2/TRBV6-3; clone_size: .; d_call: TRBD1; cdr3_nt: TGTGCCAGCAGTTACCTCGGACAGGGGGGATTGAAGAACACCGGGGAGCTGTTTTTT; cdr3_aa: CASSYLGQGGLKNTGELFF
j_call: TRBJ1-4; v_call: TRBV2; clone_size: .; d_call: TRBD1; cdr3_nt: TGTGCCAGCAGGCAGGGGGCTGGTGAAAAACTGTTTTTT; cdr3_aa: CASRQGAGEKLFF
j_call: TRBJ2-1; v_call: TRBV28; clone_size: once; d_call: .; cdr3_nt: TGTGCCAGCGTCATCTCCGGTGGCAATGAGCAGTTCTTC; cdr3_aa: CASVISGGNEQFF
j_call: TRBJ2-7; v_call: TRBV10-3; clone_size: .; d_call: TRBD2; cdr3_nt: TGTGCCATCAGTGAGGGGGCTAGCGGGGGAGACTACGAGCAGTACTTC; cdr3_aa: CAISEGASGGDYEQYF